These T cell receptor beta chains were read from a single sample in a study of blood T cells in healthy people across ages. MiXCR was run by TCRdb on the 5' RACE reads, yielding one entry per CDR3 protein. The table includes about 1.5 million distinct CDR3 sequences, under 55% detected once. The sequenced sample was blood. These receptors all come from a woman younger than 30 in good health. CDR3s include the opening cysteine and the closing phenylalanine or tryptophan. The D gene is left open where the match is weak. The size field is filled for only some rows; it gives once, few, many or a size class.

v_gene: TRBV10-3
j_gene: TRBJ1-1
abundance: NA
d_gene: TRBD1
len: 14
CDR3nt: TGTGCCACCAGAACCGGGACAGGGATCACTGAAGCTTTCTTT
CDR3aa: CATRTGTGITEAFF

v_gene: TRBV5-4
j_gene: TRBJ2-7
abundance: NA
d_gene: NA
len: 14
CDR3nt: TGTGCCAGCAGCCGCGGTTTGGTCCCCTACGAGCAGTACTTC
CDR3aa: CASSRGLVPYEQYF

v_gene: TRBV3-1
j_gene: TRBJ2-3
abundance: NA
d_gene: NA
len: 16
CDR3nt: TGTGCCAGCAGCCAAAAGGGGAGGTCCGCCACAGATACGCAGTATTTT
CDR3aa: CASSQKGRSATDTQYF

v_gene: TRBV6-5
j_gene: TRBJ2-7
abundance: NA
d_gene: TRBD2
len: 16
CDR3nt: TGTGCCAGCAGACGTAGCGGGAGAACCGCCTACAATGAGCAGTACTTC
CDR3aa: CASRRSGRTAYNEQYF

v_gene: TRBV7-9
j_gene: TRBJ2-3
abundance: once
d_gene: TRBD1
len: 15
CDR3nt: TGTGCCAGCAGCATGGGACAGGGGGCCACAGATACGCAGTATTTT
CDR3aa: CASSMGQGATDTQYF

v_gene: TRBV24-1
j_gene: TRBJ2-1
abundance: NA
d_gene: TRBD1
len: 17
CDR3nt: TGTGCCACCAGTGACGGACAGGGGAGGGGCCAGGTGTATGAGCAGTTCTTC
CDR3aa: CATSDGQGRGQVYEQFF

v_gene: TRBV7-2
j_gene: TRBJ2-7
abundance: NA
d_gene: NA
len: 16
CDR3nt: TGTGCCAGCAGCTTAGAAATAGGGGTTCCACATGGGGGCCAGTACTTC
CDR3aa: CASSLEIGVPHGGQYF

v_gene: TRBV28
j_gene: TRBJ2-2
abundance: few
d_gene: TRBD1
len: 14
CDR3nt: TGTGCCAGCGGACAGGGGGGGAACACCGGGGAGCTGTTTTTT
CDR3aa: CASGQGGNTGELFF

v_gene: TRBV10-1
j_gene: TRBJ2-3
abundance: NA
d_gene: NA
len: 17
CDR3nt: TGCGCCAGCAGTGGTGACGGGGGGCTTTATAGCACAGATACGCAGTATTTT
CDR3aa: CASSGDGGLYSTDTQYF

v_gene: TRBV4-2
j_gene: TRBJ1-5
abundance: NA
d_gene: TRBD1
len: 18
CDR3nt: TGTGCCAGCAGCCAAGTTTCAGGGGGGCAGAGGGGCAATCAGCCCCAGCATTTT
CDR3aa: CASSQVSGGQRGNQPQHF

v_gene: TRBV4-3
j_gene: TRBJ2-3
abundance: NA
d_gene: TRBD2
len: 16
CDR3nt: TGCGCCAGCAGCCGGAGGACTAGCGGGGGATCAGATACGCAGTATTTT
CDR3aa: CASSRRTSGGSDTQYF

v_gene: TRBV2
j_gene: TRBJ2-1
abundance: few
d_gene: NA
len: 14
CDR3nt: TGTGCCAGCAGTGAAAGGGTGGGTGGTACTGAGCAGTTCTTC
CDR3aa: CASSERVGGTEQFF

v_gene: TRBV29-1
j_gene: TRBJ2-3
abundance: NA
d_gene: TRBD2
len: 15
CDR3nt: TGCAGCGTTGAAATGCTAGCGGAACTGGGGGGTTCGCAGTATTTT
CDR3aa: CSVEMLAELGGSQYF

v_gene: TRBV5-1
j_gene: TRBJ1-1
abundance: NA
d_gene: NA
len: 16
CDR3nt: TGCGCCAGCAGCGCACTACAACAGGGCGTAAACACTGAAGCTTTCTTT
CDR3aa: CASSALQQGVNTEAFF

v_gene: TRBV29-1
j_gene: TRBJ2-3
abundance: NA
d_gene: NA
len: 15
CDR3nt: TGCAGCGTTGCCTCGGAAGGGGGTTGGACAGATACGCAGTATTTT
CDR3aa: CSVASEGGWTDTQYF

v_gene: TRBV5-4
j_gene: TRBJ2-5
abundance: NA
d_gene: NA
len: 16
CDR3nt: TGTGCCAGCAGCGGAGGACGGGACGAATTATCGGGGACCCAGTACTTC
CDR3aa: CASSGGRDELSGTQYF